This T cell receptor (beta chain) was captured in a study of blood T cell repertoires in COVID-19. About the research overall: Samples of COVID-19 (acute and convalescent) were obtained from the United States, Italy and Spain.

Method: immunoSEQ multiplex PCR; TCRdb's copy keeps in-frame clones and lacks some. The sample has fewer than 150,000 clones, about 88% seen once. The J segment lost 4 bases and the V segment lost 4 bases, leaving 13 bases of the junction unmatched. Per the germline V gene, CDR1 is SGHRS and CDR2 is YFSETQ. This CDR3 spans 17 amino acids. The source is a man in his forties or fifties with active or convalescent COVID-19. The chain uses TRBV5-1 and TRBJ1-3; 8 positions agree with TRBD1. The specimen was peripheral blood. The CDR3 nucleotides read TGCGCCAGCAGCCCCCGAGGACAGGGAGGAAAAGGAAACACCATATATTTT. It is translated as CASSPRGQGGKGNTIYF.